This record concerns one T cell receptor beta chain sequence. What it binds is not known. Via MiXCR, TCRdb re-called the RT-PCR reads, giving one row per CDR3 protein. The table records hundreds of thousands of distinct CDR3 sequences, around 11% of them present only once. This record belongs to a study of response to subunit inactivated influenza vaccine. Study outcomes and limitations: Authors suggested seasonal influenza vaccinations each recruit few new T cells.

Germline V gene data show CDR1 as SEHNR and CDR2 as FQNEAQ (reference sequence). There are 15 residues in the CDR3. The V segment lost 6 bases and the J segment 3 bases; nucleotides outside the gene matches: 11. The sequenced sample was PBMCs from blood, obtained on the day of vaccination. The chain carries TRBV7-9 and TRBJ2-7; TRBD1 aligns across 7 bases. This clonotype was obtained from a man in his forties or fifties who received an inactivated influenza vaccine. The CDR3 sequence is CASSSDRASRYEQYF. CDR3 DNA: TGTGCCAGCAGTTCCGACAGGGCATCCCGCTACGAGCAGTACTTC.